The 20 T cell receptor beta chains below all came from one sample that was sequenced in a study of blood T cell repertoires in COVID-19. The assay was immunoSEQ multiplex PCR, and TCRdb's table has in-frame clones only and misses some. The sample has 99,000 or so clones, approximately 91% seen once. Material: peripheral blood. Receptors originate from a human donor in a cohort sampled during active COVID-19.

The chain has TRBV15 and TRBJ2-3, with D tentatively TRBD1 (6 bases). Trimming removed 5 bases at V and 5 bases at J, with 17 bases between. Looked up from germline, CDR1 is LNHNV and CDR2 is YYDKDF (reference sequence). The CDR3 extends over 15 amino acids. Here the CDR3 reads CATSQRQARGDTQYF. The CDR3 DNA sequence: TGTGCCACCAGCCAACGACAGGCCAGGGGAGATACGCAGTATTTT.

The V and J genes are TRBV6-5 and TRBJ2-1; D is perhaps TRBD2 (6 bases). This CDR3 spans 13 amino acids. The germline CDR1 and CDR2 sequences are MNHEY and SVGAGI. Deletions cut 11 bases from V and 2 bases from J, with 13 bases between. The CDR3 DNA is TGTGCCTGGGCGCGGGAACCCTACAATGAGCAGTTCTTC. Translation gives CAWAREPYNEQFF.

This chain connects TRBV11-2 to TRBJ2-1, with a possible D match to TRBD1 (6 bases). Germline V CDR1 and CDR2: SGHAT, FQNNGV. The CDR3 covers 16 residues. V was cut by 5 bases and J by 3 bases, with 17 bases left in between. The CDR3 DNA reads as TGTGCCAGCAGCACCAGTCCGGGACAAGACTACAATGAGCAGTTCTTC. Its translation: CASSTSPGQDYNEQFF.

Regarding this clone: At one end the junction does not follow the germline gene, possibly because of a read error. CDR3 in amino acids: CASSQGGGNEATDTQYF. In nucleotides, the CDR3 is TGCGCCAGCAGTCAAGGGGGGGGAAACGAGGCAACAGATACGCAGTATTTT. The chain is built from TRBV4-3 and TRBJ2-3; maybe TRBD2 (7 bases). The CDR3 runs to 17 residues. Germline-derived CDR1 and CDR2 are LGHNA and YSLEER.

The chain combines TRBV29-1 with TRBJ1-1; D remains unclear. Germline CDR1 SQVTM, CDR2 ANQGSEA. The CDR3 covers 14 residues. With 5 bases removed from V and 4 bases from J, the gap between germline ends came to 17 bases. DNA of the CDR3: TGCAGCGTTAGCGCACAGTCGGGGTCCACTGAAGCTTTCTTT. The encoded protein is CSVSAQSGSTEAFF. Together with reference TRBV29-1 and TRBJ1-1, the CDR3 gives the full variable domain: SAVISQKPSRDICQRGTSLTIQCQVDSQVTMMFWYRQQPGQSLTLIATANQGSEATYESGFVIDKFPISRPNLTFSTLTVSNMSPEDSSIYLCSVSAQSGSTEAFFGQGTRLTVV.

The chain links TRBV15 to TRBJ2-7; 7 positions match TRBD2. V shed 0 bases and J 2 bases; nucleotides not matched to a gene: 4. Germline V CDR1 and CDR2: LNHNV, YYDKDF (reference sequence). The CDR3 sequence is 15 residues long. The CDR3, as DNA: TGTGCCACCAGCAGAGATACCAGCGGGGCCTACGAGCAGTACTTC. Amino acids: CATSRDTSGAYEQYF.

This rearrangement joins TRBV29-1 to TRBJ2-5; 8 bases are a match to TRBD2. Germline CDR1 reads SQVTM; CDR2 reads ANQGSEA. This CDR3 region has 13 residues. The trim removed 7 bases at V and 1 base at J, leaving 5 bases unmatched. In DNA, the CDR3 is TGCAGCGCCCTCGGGGGGGGCCAAGAGACCCAGTACTTC. Translating it yields CSALGGGQETQYF.

The rearrangement uses TRBV28 and TRBJ1-2; TRBD1 might be the D (6 bases). Germline V gene sequence: CDR1 MDHEN, CDR2 SYDVKM. The V end lost 5 bases, the J end lost 7 bases, and 26 bases lay between the germline ends. The CDR3 totals 17 residues. The CDR3 nucleotides are TGTGCCAGCAGTCCCCTGGAATCGACAGGATACATGGGTGGCTACACCTTC. Translating gives CASSPLESTGYMGGYTF.

The chain carries TRBV4-3 and TRBJ1-1, with a weak D call TRBD1 (6 bases). The CDR3 totals 16 residues. Germline CDR1 reads LGHNA; CDR2 reads YSLEER. V lost 1 base to trimming and J lost 4 bases, with 16 bases between them. For the CDR3, the DNA is TGCGCCAGCAGCCAAGGATGGGGGGAGGGGGTCACTGAAGCTTTCTTT. Translation: CASSQGWGEGVTEAFF.

The chain joins TRBV10-1 to TRBJ2-3, with 10 bases aligning to TRBD2. Per germline, CDR1 WNHNN and CDR2 SYGVQD (reference sequence). Trimming at V came to 2 bases and at J to 2 bases, leaving 4 bases not matched to a gene. CDR3 size: 16 residues. The CDR3 reads CASSEGTSVVTDTQYF. CDR3 sequence (DNA): TGCGCCAGCAGTGAGGGGACTAGCGTTGTCACAGATACGCAGTATTTT.

This chain links TRBV27 with TRBJ2-6; D unresolved. Per germline, CDR1 MNHEY and CDR2 SMNVEV (reference sequence). Trimming shortened V by 3 bases and J by 0 bases, and 6 bases separated the two germline ends. CDR3 length equals 15 residues. The CDR3: CASSFANSGANVLTF. The CDR3 DNA is TGTGCCAGCAGTTTCGCGAACTCTGGGGCCAACGTCCTGACTTTC.

This clone was recorded once. The chain has TRBV25-1 and TRBJ2-1; 7 bases agree with TRBD1. V was pared by 4 bases and J by 4 bases, with 4 bases of the junction left unmatched. This CDR3 region has 14 residues. Germline assignment: CDR1 MGHDK and CDR2 SYGVNS. The CDR3 sequence: CASSGRGRYNEQFF. The CDR3 DNA follows: TGTGCCAGCAGTGGCAGGGGGAGATACAATGAGCAGTTCTTC.

DNA for the CDR3: TGTGCCAGCAGTTACCCCGACAGGGGGTACAATCAGCCCCAGCATTTT. Protein sequence: CASSYPDRGYNQPQHF. The chain carries TRBV6-2 or TRBV6-3 and TRBJ1-5; 9 bases are shared with TRBD1. CDR3 length equals 16 residues. Losses at the gene ends were 2 bases for V and 3 bases for J; bases not matched to a gene: 5. From germline, CDR1 is MNHEY and CDR2 SVGEGT.

This clone was detected only once. CDR3 DNA: TGTGCCAGCAGCGTAGCAGGGGCCCGGGAGACCCAGTACTTC. Translating it yields CASSVAGARETQYF. The J gene is TRBJ2-5, the V gene TRBV9; D possibly corresponds to TRBD1 (6 bases). V lost 0 bases, J lost 5 bases, and 11 bases lay in between. The CDR3 extends over 14 amino acids. The germline gives CDR1 SGDLS, CDR2 YYNGEE.

This clone was seen only once. The chain employs TRBV3-1 (or the pseudogene TRBV3-2) and TRBJ2-3; D not certain. V lost 4 bases and J 1 base, leaving 12 bases between the germline ends. Germline CDR1 is LGHDT and CDR2 is YNNKEL (reference sequence). This CDR3 is 15 amino acids long. DNA of the CDR3: TGTGCCAGCAGCCCCTCAATCGGAGGCACAGATACGCAGTATTTT. It translates to CASSPSIGGTDTQYF.

The chain employs TRBV5-1 and TRBJ2-1; the match to TRBD2 covers 8 bases. Unmatched junction bases numbered 10, after V lost 6 bases and J lost 5 bases. This CDR3 is built from 15 residues. Per the germline V gene, CDR1 is SGHRS and CDR2 is YFSETQ. The CDR3 loop is CASNPPTSGHNEQFF. The CDR3 DNA reads as TGCGCCAGCAACCCTCCCACTAGCGGCCACAATGAGCAGTTCTTC.

The chain is built from TRBV9 and TRBJ2-7; 11 bases match TRBD1. The CDR3 totals 17 residues. The junction had 11 bases not matched to a gene; V was cut back by 3 bases and J by 3 bases. From germline, CDR1 is SGDLS and CDR2 YYNGEE. The CDR3 region is CASSDPAGTGGDYEQYF. CDR3 DNA sequence: TGTGCCAGCAGCGATCCCGCCGGGACAGGGGGGGACTACGAGCAGTACTTC.

The chain combines TRBV15 with TRBJ1-4, with 7 bases matching TRBD1. Germline values: CDR1 LNHNV, CDR2 YYDKDF (reference sequence). V shed 3 bases, J shed 8 bases, and the junction held 6 bases outside the gene matches. This CDR3 is built from 14 residues. This CDR3 reads CATSRGQKTEKLFF. CDR3 nucleotide sequence: TGTGCCACCAGCAGGGGACAGAAGACCGAAAAACTGTTTTTT.

The J gene is TRBJ2-3, the V gene TRBV4-2; the D gene is possibly TRBD1 (6 bases). The germline CDR1 and CDR2 sequences are LGHNA and YNFKEQ. The CDR3 length is 16 residues. V lost 4 bases to trimming and J lost 0 bases, with 14 bases between them. The CDR3 is CASSPLPGQSTDTQYF. CDR3 bases: TGTGCCAGCAGCCCCCTACCCGGACAGAGCACAGATACGCAGTATTTT.

This chain joins TRBV12-3 or TRBV12-4 and TRBJ1-1; the D gene is possibly TRBD1 (6 bases). This CDR3 spans 12 amino acids. Between the trimmed V and J ends, which lost 6 bases and 4 bases, there was a span of 9 bases. As DNA, the CDR3 is TGTGCCAGCAGCGGACAGATCACTGAAGCTTTCTTT. Its translation: CASSGQITEAFF.